This TCR beta chain originates from a study of identical twins. Whole-study results and caveats: Fewer insertions characterized abundant cord blood beta clonotypes, whereas memory repertoires showed none. There was more out-of-frame TCR alpha sharing in monozygotic twins than models estimated.

TCRdb ran MiXCR on the 5' RACE reads and lists one entry per CDR3 protein. The table records hundreds of thousands of distinct CDR3 sequences, about 20% of them present only once. Points on this clonotype: Its antigen is currently unknown.

Germline CDR1 reads DFQATT; CDR2 reads SNEGSKA (reference sequence). CDR3 size: 14 residues. V dropped 1 base and J dropped 6; count of bases not matched to a gene: 3. These data also featured in a second study, about T cells expressing NK-cell markers. This second study says: These clonotypes, the leaders elsewhere, also led the CD3+CD56-NKG2C+ fraction in four donors.

This clonotype originated in a woman in her late teens or twenties in good health. The sequencing sample was made of PBMCs. V and J are TRBV20-1 and TRBJ2-7; 13 bases map to TRBD2. CDR3 sequence: CSARVGTSGTEQYF. CDR3 sequence (DNA): TGCAGTGCTAGAGTAGGGACTAGCGGGACCGAGCAGTACTTC.